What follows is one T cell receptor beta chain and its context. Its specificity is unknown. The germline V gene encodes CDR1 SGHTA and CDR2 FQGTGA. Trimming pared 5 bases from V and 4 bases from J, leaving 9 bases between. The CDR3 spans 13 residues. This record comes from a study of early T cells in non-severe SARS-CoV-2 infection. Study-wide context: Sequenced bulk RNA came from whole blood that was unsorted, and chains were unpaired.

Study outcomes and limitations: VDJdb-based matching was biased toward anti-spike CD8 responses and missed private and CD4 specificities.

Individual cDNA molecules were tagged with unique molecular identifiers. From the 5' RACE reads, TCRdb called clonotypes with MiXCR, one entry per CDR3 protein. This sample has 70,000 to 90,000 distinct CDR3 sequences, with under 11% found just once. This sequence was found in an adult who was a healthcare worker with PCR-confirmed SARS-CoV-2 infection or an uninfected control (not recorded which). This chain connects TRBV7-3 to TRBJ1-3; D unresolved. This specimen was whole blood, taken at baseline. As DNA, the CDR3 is TGTGCCAGCAGCCTTCAGCGGGGAAACACCATATATTTT. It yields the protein CASSLQRGNTIYF. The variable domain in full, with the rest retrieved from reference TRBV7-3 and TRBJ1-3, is GAGVSQTPSNKVTEKGKYVELRCDPISGHTALYWYRQSLGQGPEFLIYFQGTGAADDSGLPNDRFFAVRPEGSVSTLKIQRTERGDSAVYLCASSLQRGNTIYFGEGSWLTVV.